The present TCR beta chain was sequenced within a study of post-analysis software for immune sequencing data (dated by TCRdb to the mid-2010s). About the study as a whole: Recorded disease courses included relapsing-remitting, secondary progressive and progressive-relapsing multiple sclerosis, with some patients lacking subtype annotation. A subset of samples was prepared in parallel using single-end sample barcoding, then pooled and co-amplified after Illumina adapter ligation. The patient repertoires were compared against 11 previously published healthy control repertoires obtained from donors aged 6 to 25 years. The full study reports these points: The multiple sclerosis patient group was slightly younger than the control group. Strong co-clustering of samples prepared in the same batch was shown by direct clustering with F measure, prompting a batch-effect correction. A few TRBV segments, including TRBV5-6, TRBV5-1 and TRBV20-1, were significantly more frequent in patients than controls. Compared with controls, multiple sclerosis patients had significantly lower normalized Chao1 diversity, a finding suggesting substantial peripheral T-cell clonal expansion.

Library creation used PCR. Instrument on record: Illumina HiSeq 2500. To reduce PCR and sequencing biases, unique molecular identifiers were built into the TCR beta cDNA libraries. Approximately 500,000 cDNA molecules were obtained per 1 to 10 million input T cells, so each molecule approximated one T cell. The patient libraries were prepared and sequenced using the same protocol as the earlier healthy control dataset. Within a given batch, samples were prepared together, multiplexed and sequenced on the same HiSeq lane. The authors' analysis ran thus. Raw barcoded reads were processed with MIGEC, discarding single-read molecular identifier groups before consensus assembly and CDR3 extraction. Clonotype tables were post-analysed with VDJtools, normalizing diversity by down-sampling all datasets to the smallest sample size. In repertoire overlap clustering, CDR3 amino acid sequences, but not nucleotide sequences, were matched to correct batch-related cross-sample contamination. TCRdb's own reprocessing of the public reads used fastp at Q25 and MiXCR and kept productive beta chains. For every CDR3 protein sequence, its rows merge into one entry that carries the most common genes and DNA. The V and J calls, along with clone size, are taken from TCRdb and not from the paper's own processing. The sample table contains approximately 630,000 distinct CDR3 sequences; only one count was recorded for approximately 59% of them. The top ten clonotypes cover 10% to 12% of the sample.

CDR1 is given as SGHKS and CDR2 as YYEKEE, both from the germline V gene (reference sequence). The junction carries 19 bases between V and J, which are trimmed by 4 bases and 5 bases respectively. The CDR3 runs 16 residues from the cysteine to the phenylalanine. Only the CDR3 DNA stays, 48 bases, in frame from base 1. Notes on this clonotype: Its antigen remains undetermined. Nothing much larger sits one base from this clone, and base qualities are not available.

TCR beta repertoires were profiled from peripheral blood of roughly 13 young patients with multiple sclerosis to demonstrate the VDJtools post-analysis software. Multiple sclerosis patients were children and adolescents aged roughly 6 to 17 years. The chain employs TRBV5-5 and TRBJ2-1, with TRBD2 perhaps the D gene, on 6 matching bases. The sample comprised blood. This sequence originates from a girl aged 2 to 9 with multiple sclerosis. The CDR3 protein is CASSPRAGLTDNEQFF. The bases are TGTGCCAGCAGCCCCAGGGCAGGACTAACGGACAATGAGCAGTTCTTC.